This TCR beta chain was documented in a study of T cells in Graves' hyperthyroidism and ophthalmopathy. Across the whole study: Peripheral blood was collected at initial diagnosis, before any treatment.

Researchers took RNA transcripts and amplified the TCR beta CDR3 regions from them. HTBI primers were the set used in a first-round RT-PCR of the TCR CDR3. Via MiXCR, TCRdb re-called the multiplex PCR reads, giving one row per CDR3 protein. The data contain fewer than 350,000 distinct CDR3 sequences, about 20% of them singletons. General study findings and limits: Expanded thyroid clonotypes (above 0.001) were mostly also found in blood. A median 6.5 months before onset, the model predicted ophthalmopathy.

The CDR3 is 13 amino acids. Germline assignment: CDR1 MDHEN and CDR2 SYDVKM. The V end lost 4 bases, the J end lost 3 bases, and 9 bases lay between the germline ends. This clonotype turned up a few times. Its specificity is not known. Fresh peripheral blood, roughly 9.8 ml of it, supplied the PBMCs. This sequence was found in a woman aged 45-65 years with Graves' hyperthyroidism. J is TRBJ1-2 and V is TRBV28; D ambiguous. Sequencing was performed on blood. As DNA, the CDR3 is TGTGCCAGCAGTTCTTGGGGAGACTATGGCTACACCTTC. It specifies CASSSWGDYGYTF.